This TCR beta chain is drawn from a study of tumor-infiltrating lymphocytes in localized non-small cell lung cancer. Trimming pared 5 bases from V and 4 bases from J, leaving 12 bases between. The CDR3 has 13 residues. Germline CDR1 reads SGHDT; CDR2 reads YYEEEE. TCRdb's copy holds only in-frame clones and misses some; the assay was immunoSEQ multiplex PCR. The sample lists about 16,000 clones, less than 80% seen once, with approximately 6.4% in the top ten. The sequencing input was lung tumor tissue. The clonotype was recovered from a human donor with non-small cell lung cancer. This sequence joins TRBV5-6 and TRBJ1-2; possible D gene TRBD1, 5 bases. CDR3 residues: CASSSRDGYGYTF. The DNA for the CDR3 is TGTGCCAGCAGTTCGAGGGACGGCTATGGCTACACCTTC.